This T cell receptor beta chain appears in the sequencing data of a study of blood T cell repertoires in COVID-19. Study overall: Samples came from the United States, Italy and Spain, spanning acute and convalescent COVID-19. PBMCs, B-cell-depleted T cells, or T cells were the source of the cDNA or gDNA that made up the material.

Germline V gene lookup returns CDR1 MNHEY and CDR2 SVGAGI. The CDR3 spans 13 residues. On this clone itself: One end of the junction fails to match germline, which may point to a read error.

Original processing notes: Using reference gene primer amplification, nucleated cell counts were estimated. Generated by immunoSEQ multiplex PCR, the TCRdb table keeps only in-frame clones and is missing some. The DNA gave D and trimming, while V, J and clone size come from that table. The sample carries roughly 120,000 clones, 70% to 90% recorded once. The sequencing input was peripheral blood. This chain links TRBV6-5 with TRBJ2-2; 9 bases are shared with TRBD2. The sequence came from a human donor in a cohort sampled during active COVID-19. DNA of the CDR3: TGTGCGAGCATGTATAGCGGGAGTCGGGAGCTGTTTTTT. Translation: CASMYSGSRELFF.